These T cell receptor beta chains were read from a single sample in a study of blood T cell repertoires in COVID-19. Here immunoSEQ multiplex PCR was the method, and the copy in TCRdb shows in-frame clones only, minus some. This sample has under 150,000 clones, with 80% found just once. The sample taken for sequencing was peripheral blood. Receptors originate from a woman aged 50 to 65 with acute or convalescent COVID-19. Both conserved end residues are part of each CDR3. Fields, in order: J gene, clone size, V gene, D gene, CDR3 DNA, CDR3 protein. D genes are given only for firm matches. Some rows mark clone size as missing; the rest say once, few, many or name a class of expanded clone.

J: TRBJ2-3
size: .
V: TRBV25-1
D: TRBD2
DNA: TGTGCCAGCAGTCCACTAGCGGGGGGGAAAGATACGCAGTATTTT
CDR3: CASSPLAGGKDTQYF

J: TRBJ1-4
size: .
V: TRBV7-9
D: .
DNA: TGTGCCAGCAGCCCCGACAGCTTTGAAAAACTGTTTTTT
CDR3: CASSPDSFEKLFF

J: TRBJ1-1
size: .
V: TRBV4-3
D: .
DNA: TGCGCCAGCAGCCAAGCCGGAGGAATTCTGGCTGAAGCTTTCTTT
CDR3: CASSQAGGILAEAFF

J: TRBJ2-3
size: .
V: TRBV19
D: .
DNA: TGTGCCAGTAACGGGGGTGGAGATACGCAGTATTTT
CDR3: CASNGGGDTQYF

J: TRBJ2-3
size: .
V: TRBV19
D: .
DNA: TGTGCCAGTAGTACTGGACAGTCCACAGATACGCAGTATTTT
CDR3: CASSTGQSTDTQYF

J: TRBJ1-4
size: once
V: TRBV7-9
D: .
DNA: TGTGCCAGCAGCCAACGCTCAGGGGATGAAAAACTGTTTTTT
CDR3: CASSQRSGDEKLFF

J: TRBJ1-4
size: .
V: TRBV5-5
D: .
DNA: TGTGCCAGCAGCCTGGACAGTACAACTAATGAAAAACTGTTTTTT
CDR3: CASSLDSTTNEKLFF

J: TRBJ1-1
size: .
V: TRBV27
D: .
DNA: TGTGCCAGCTTAACAGGGAACACTGAAGCTTTCTTT
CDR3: CASLTGNTEAFF

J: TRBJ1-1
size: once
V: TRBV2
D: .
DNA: TGTGCCAGCAGTACCGGGGAGGCTGAAGCTTTCTTT
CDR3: CASSTGEAEAFF

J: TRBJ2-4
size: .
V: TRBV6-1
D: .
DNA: TGTGCCAGCAGTGAATTCGCAGGGTACATTCAGTACTTC
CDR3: CASSEFAGYIQYF

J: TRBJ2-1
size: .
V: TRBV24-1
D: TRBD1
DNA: TGTGCCACCAGTGACTACGCGGACAGGGCATCCTACAATGAGCAGTTCTTC
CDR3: CATSDYADRASYNEQFF

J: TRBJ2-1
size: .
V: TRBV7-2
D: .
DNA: TGTGCCAGCAGCATCAGCGGGAATGAGCAGTTCTTC
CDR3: CASSISGNEQFF

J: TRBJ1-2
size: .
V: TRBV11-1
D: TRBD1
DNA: TGTGCCAGCAGCCGACAGGGTGGAGACGATGGCTACACCTTC
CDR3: CASSRQGGDDGYTF

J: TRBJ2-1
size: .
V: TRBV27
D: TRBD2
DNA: TGTGCCAGCAGTTTTGGACTAGCGGGAACATCTGAGCAGTTCTTC
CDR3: CASSFGLAGTSEQFF

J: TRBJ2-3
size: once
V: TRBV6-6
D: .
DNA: TGTGCCAGCAGTACCCTAACGACAGTCTTCACAGATACGCAGTATTTT
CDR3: CASSTLTTVFTDTQYF

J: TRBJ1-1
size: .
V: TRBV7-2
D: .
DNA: TGTGCCAGCAGCTTTCAACAGCTGAACACTGAAGCTTTCTTT
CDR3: CASSFQQLNTEAFF

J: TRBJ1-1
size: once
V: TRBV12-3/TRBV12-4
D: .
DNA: TGTGCCAGCAGTTTACAAGAGGCCTTCTTT
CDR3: CASSLQEAFF

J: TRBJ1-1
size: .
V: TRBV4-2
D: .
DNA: TGTGCCAGCAGCCAAGATGAACCCTTAATGGAGACGGGGAAGCGAGCTTTCTTT
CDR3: CASSQDEPLMETGKRAFF

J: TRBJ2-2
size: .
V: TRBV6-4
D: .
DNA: TGTGCCAGCAGTCCAGGGTTAGAGGCCGGGGAGCTGTTTTTT
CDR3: CASSPGLEAGELFF

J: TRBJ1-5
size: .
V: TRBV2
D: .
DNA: TGTGCCAGCAGAGTGGGGGGTGGACTAGACTCCCAGCCCCAGCATTTT
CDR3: CASRVGGGLDSQPQHF

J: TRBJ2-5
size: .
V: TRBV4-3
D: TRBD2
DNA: TGCGCCAGCAGCCCGCTAGCGGGGGGGCCAGAGACCCAGTACTTC
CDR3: CASSPLAGGPETQYF

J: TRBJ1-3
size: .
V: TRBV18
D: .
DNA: TGTGCCAGCTCACCAGTCTACTCTGGAAACACCATATATTTT
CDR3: CASSPVYSGNTIYF

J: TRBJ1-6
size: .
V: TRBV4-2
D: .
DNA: TGTGCCAGCAGCCAAGACGAAGCGAGCTCCTATAATTCACCCCTCCACTTT
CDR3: CASSQDEASSYNSPLHF

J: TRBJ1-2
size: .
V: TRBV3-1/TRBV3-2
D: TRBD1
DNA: TGTGCCAGCAGCCCTTGGACAGGGACCGCCACCTTC
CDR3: CASSPWTGTATF

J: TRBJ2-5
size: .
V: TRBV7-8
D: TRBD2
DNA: TGTGCCAGCAGCTTGGCCTGGGGGGGAGAGACCCAGTACTTC
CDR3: CASSLAWGGETQYF

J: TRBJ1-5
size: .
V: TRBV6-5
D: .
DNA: TGTGCCAGCAGGTTTTCAGGGGAGAAACAGCCCCAGCATTTT
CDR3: CASRFSGEKQPQHF

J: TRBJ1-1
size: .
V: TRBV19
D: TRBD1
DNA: TGTGCCAGTAGTAGAATCACAGGGGGGAACACTGAAGCTTTCTTT
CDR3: CASSRITGGNTEAFF

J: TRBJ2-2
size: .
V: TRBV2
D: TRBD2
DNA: TGTGCCAGCAGTGACATACTAGCGGGCGGGGAGCTGTTTTTT
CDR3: CASSDILAGGELFF

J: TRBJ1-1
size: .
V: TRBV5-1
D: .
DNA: TGCGCCAGCAGCGGGGGGGCGGTCGGGACTGAAGCTTTCTTT
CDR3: CASSGGAVGTEAFF

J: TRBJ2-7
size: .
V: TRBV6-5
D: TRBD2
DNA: TGTGCCAGCGGACGCGGGGGGGCTTACGAGCAGTACTTC
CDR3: CASGRGGAYEQYF

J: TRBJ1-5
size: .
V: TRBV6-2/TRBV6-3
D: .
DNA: TGTGCCAGCAGTTACGAGGGCCATAATCAGCCCCAGCATTTT
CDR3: CASSYEGHNQPQHF

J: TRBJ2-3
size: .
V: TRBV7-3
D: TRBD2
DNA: TGTGCCAGCAGCCGACTAGCGACTAGCACAGATACGCAGTATTTT
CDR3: CASSRLATSTDTQYF